Included here is one TCR beta chain sequence, with context. Germline trimming cut 4 bases from V and 4 bases from J; bases unmatched to any gene: 3. Germline V gives CDR1 SGHRS, CDR2 YFSETQ. The CDR3 loop spans 15 amino acids. The sample originates from a study of cytomegalovirus exposure and HLA in healthy donors. PCR primers comprised 60 Vbeta and 13 Jbeta primers. The table came from immunoSEQ multiplex PCR; TCRdb's copy has only in-frame clones and leaves some out. This sample carries approximately 100,000 clones, over 75% of them seen once, and the ten largest clones take more than 3%. The receptor comes from a man in his sixties in good health and CMV-seronegative. Specimen: PBMCs. The J gene is TRBJ2-2, the V gene TRBV5-1; the match to TRBD1 covers 11 bases. This chain's CDR3 is CASSVGQGATGELFF. CDR3 DNA sequence: TGCGCCAGCAGCGTAGGACAGGGGGCCACCGGGGAGCTGTTTTTT.